The 21 T cell receptor beta chains below all came from one sample that was sequenced in a study of cytomegalovirus exposure and HLA in healthy donors. PCR amplification relied on 60 Vbeta primers (plus 13 Jbeta primers). Only in-frame clones appear in the TCRdb table, and some are missing; sequencing was by immunoSEQ multiplex PCR. This sample has under 70,000 clones, with more than 60% found just once. Source material: PBMCs. The receptors shown here come from a male donor in good health and CMV-seropositive.

The CDR3 DNA reads TGTGCCAGCAGACAGGCTCTAGGCACAGATACGCAGTATTTT. Its protein is CASRQALGTDTQYF. The gene calls are TRBV7-6 and TRBJ2-3; D might be TRBD1 (5 bases). There are 14 residues in the CDR3. V lost 6 bases and J 1 base, leaving 11 bases between the germline ends. Germline loops: CDR1 SGHVS, CDR2 FNYEAQ.

As concerns this clone: One end of the junction varies from germline; a read error may be responsible. V usage is TRBV6-1 and J usage is TRBJ2-7, with no clear D. The CDR3 runs 11 residues. In germline, CDR1 is MNHNS, CDR2 SASEGT. Written as DNA, the CDR3 is TGTGTCAGCAGTGAGTCATCTCGCGGTTACTTC. Amino acid sequence: CVSSESSRGYF.

The chain combines TRBV7-9 with TRBJ1-2, with 9 bases aligning to TRBD1. The CDR3 extends over 17 amino acids. The junction had 13 bases not matched to a gene; V was cut back by 5 bases and J by 3 bases. CDR1 and CDR2 (germline): SEHNR, FQNEAQ (reference sequence). The CDR3 reads CASSISLTGQGYYGYTF. The CDR3 DNA sequence: TGTGCCAGCAGCATAAGTTTAACGGGACAGGGCTACTATGGCTACACCTTC.

This chain joins TRBV4-2 and TRBJ2-2; 8 positions agree with TRBD1. The V gene's germline CDR1 is LGHNA and CDR2 YNFKEQ. Trimming removed 1 base from V and 5 bases from J; junction bases left unmatched: 6. There are 16 residues in the CDR3. CDR3 sequence reads: CASSQASGGATGELFF. The CDR3 DNA sequence: TGTGCCAGCAGCCAAGCGTCAGGGGGCGCGACCGGGGAGCTGTTTTTT.

The chain recombines TRBV7-8 with TRBJ2-3, with a possible D match to TRBD1 (6 bases). This CDR3 is built from 15 residues. The germline V and J ends were trimmed by 5 bases and 1 base, with 13 bases remaining between them. Germline values: CDR1 SGHVS, CDR2 FQNEAQ. The CDR3 DNA follows: TGTGCCAGCAGCGAGGGACATTCCCGCACAGATACGCAGTATTTT. As protein: CASSEGHSRTDTQYF.

This sequence joins TRBV15 and TRBJ2-3; 7 bases fit TRBD2. The CDR3 spans 15 residues. Germline-derived CDR1 and CDR2 are LNHNV and YYDKDF (reference sequence). The V gene end was trimmed by 2 bases and the J gene end by 2 bases; junction bases not matched to a gene: 4. The CDR3 reads CATSRSGTITDTQYF. The CDR3 nucleotides are TGTGCCACCAGCAGATCCGGGACTATCACAGATACGCAGTATTTT.

As to this clone: The junction differs from germline at one of its ends, possibly a read error. V and J are TRBV4-1 and TRBJ2-3; 8 nucleotides agree with TRBD1. The CDR3 runs 14 residues. CDR1 and CDR2 (germline): MGHRA, YSYEKL. CDR3 loop: CASSQAGRDRSLNF. The DNA for the CDR3 is TGCGCCAGCAGCCAGGCCGGCCGGGACAGGTCCCTCAATTTT.

V usage is TRBV5-1 and J usage is TRBJ2-1; TRBD2 matches at 11 bases. This CDR3 is built from 16 residues. After removal of 6 bases from V and 1 base from J, the junction contained 6 bases not matched to a gene. CDR1 SGHRS and CDR2 YFSETQ come from the germline V gene. Here the CDR3 reads CASTSLAGGSYNEQFF. The CDR3 DNA follows: TGCGCCAGCACCTCGCTAGCGGGGGGTTCCTACAATGAGCAGTTCTTC.

The chain uses TRBV28 and TRBJ1-6; 9 bases are shared with TRBD1. CDR1 MDHEN and CDR2 SYDVKM come from the germline V gene. The CDR3 is 15 amino acids. V lost 6 bases to trimming and J lost 4 bases; unmatched junction nucleotides: 4. In DNA, the CDR3 is TGTGCCAGCAGCTCCGGACAGGGGTATAATTCACCCCTCCACTTT. This encodes CASSSGQGYNSPLHF.

This chain connects TRBV7-6 to TRBJ2-7, with D possibly matching TRBD2 (5 bases). The CDR3 extends over 13 amino acids. Trimming took 5 bases from V and 2 from J, leaving 10 bases between them. CDR1 SGHVS and CDR2 FNYEAQ come from the germline V gene. CDR3 sequence reads: CASSPGRAYEQYF. The CDR3 DNA sequence: TGTGCCAGCAGCCCGGGAAGGGCCTACGAGCAGTACTTC.

There are a few counts of this clone. The V call is TRBV29-1, the J call TRBJ1-1; tentative D call: TRBD1 (6 bases). The V end was cut by 7 bases, the J end by 0 bases, with 12 bases between. Germline-derived CDR1 and CDR2 are SQVTM and ANQGSEA. This CDR3 has 13 residues. DNA for the CDR3: TGCAGCGGATCGGGACACTTGAACACTGAAGCTTTCTTT. Its translation: CSGSGHLNTEAFF.

The rearrangement uses TRBV9 and TRBJ2-1; D is unclear. Trimming removed 0 bases at V and 0 bases at J, with 7 bases between. The V gene's germline CDR1 is SGDLS and CDR2 YYNGEE. The CDR3 has 15 amino acids. The CDR3 DNA reads TGTGCCAGCAGCGTAGGGCTGTCCTCCTACAATGAGCAGTTCTTC. Its translation: CASSVGLSSYNEQFF. Full variable domain (missing parts from reference TRBV9 and TRBJ2-1): DSGVTQTPKHLITATGQRVTLRCSPRSGDLSVYWYQQSLDQGLQFLIQYYNGEERAKGNILERFSAQQFPDLHSELNLSSLELGDSALYFCASSVGLSSYNEQFFGPGTRLTVL.

For the CDR3, the DNA is TGTGCCATCAGTGAGTCGAGGGATTGGGAATCGGGTAATTCACCCCTCCACTTT. Protein sequence: CAISESRDWESGNSPLHF. This chain joins TRBV10-3 and TRBJ1-6; the D is unclear. The CDR3 has 18 amino acids. V lost 0 bases, J lost 6 bases, and 18 bases lay in between. Per germline, CDR1 ENHRY and CDR2 SYGVKD.

The chain recombines TRBV30 with TRBJ1-2; weak D call: TRBD1 (5 bases). CDR3 length equals 15 residues. Germline V gene data show CDR1 as GTSNPN and CDR2 as SVGIG (reference sequence). V lost 0 bases to trimming and J lost 4 bases, with 15 bases between them. The CDR3 sequence is CAWSVETASGYGYTF. Written as DNA, the CDR3 is TGTGCCTGGAGTGTAGAGACAGCTAGCGGCTATGGCTACACCTTC.

The chain combines TRBV5-1 with TRBJ1-3; D might be TRBD1 (5 bases). Looked up from germline, CDR1 is SGHRS and CDR2 is YFSETQ. The CDR3 spans 16 residues. V lost 5 bases and J 0 bases, leaving 15 bases between the germline ends. The CDR3 DNA sequence: TGCGCCAGCAGTTGGGGCAGACAATACTCTGGAAACACCATATATTTT. It translates to CASSWGRQYSGNTIYF.

The rearrangement links TRBV9 to TRBJ1-1; TRBD1 matches at 7 bases. Germline assignment: CDR1 SGDLS and CDR2 YYNGEE. The CDR3 length is 14 residues. Trimming removed 0 bases from V and 9 bases from J; junction bases left unmatched: 8. CDR3 protein: CASSVDDREFKAFF. The CDR3 DNA reads TGTGCCAGCAGCGTAGACGACAGGGAGTTCAAAGCTTTCTTT.

J is TRBJ2-7 and V is TRBV5-1, with TRBD1 matching 9 bases. Germline assignment: CDR1 SGHRS and CDR2 YFSETQ. V dropped 4 bases and J dropped 7; count of bases not matched to a gene: 15. CDR3 length equals 16 residues. In DNA, the CDR3 is TGCGCCAGCAGCACGCCGGGACAGGGAATTTTGTGGGAGCAGTACTTC. Translation gives CASSTPGQGILWEQYF.

This sequence joins TRBV2 and TRBJ2-5; TRBD1 matches 8 bases. The length of the CDR3 is 15 residues. Looked up from germline, CDR1 is SNHLY and CDR2 is FYNNEI. With V trimmed by 7 bases and J by 7 bases, 14 bases remained unmatched. The CDR3 protein is CASMSASGGAGTQYF. In DNA form, the CDR3 reads TGTGCCAGCATGAGTGCCTCAGGGGGCGCGGGGACCCAGTACTTC.

In its sample, this clone was seen a few times. The rearrangement joins TRBV4-2 to TRBJ2-4; TRBD1 agrees at 10 bases. V gave up 4 bases and J gave up 5 bases; unmatched junction bases: 5. Germline V gene data show CDR1 as LGHNA and CDR2 as YNFKEQ. The CDR3 spans 15 residues. CDR3: CASSRPGQGENIQYF. The CDR3 coding sequence is TGTGCCAGCAGCCGCCCAGGACAGGGGGAAAACATTCAGTACTTC.

V and J are TRBV19 and TRBJ1-1; 9 bases fit TRBD1. J lost 3 bases, V lost 6 bases, and 14 bases had no gene match. The V gene's germline CDR1 is LNHDA and CDR2 SQIVND (reference sequence). The CDR3 covers 17 residues. The CDR3 here is CASRNNRGQRMDTEAFF. The CDR3 region has the DNA TGTGCCAGTAGGAATAACAGGGGGCAAAGGATGGACACTGAAGCTTTCTTT.

This chain connects TRBV4-1 to TRBJ2-3, with TRBD2 matching over 9 bases. The V gene's germline CDR1 is MGHRA and CDR2 YSYEKL. Trimming at V came to 6 bases and at J to 4 bases, leaving 14 bases not matched to a gene. The CDR3 totals 17 residues. The CDR3 sequence: CASRFEPGGGASDTQYF. The DNA of the CDR3 is TGCGCCAGCAGATTCGAACCAGGCGGGGGGGCGTCAGATACGCAGTATTTT.